Presented here are 22 T cell receptor beta chains from one specimen sequenced in a study of CD8 T cells in ankylosing spondylitis (dated by TCRdb to the late 2010s). Receptor amplification or capture employed 5' RACE. The instrument given in TCRdb is Illumina HiSeq 2500. TCRdb ran its own pipeline on the public reads, namely fastp trimming at Q25 and MiXCR clone calling, and kept in-frame beta chains. Each entry merges the rows of one CDR3 protein and shows their most common DNA and genes. This sample lists about 260,000 distinct CDR3 sequences; more than 20% were detected once. In total, the top ten clones hold approximately 0.61% of the sample. The material sequenced was blood, either unsorted or a sorted T cell fraction (not recorded which). The receptors here all came from a male donor with ankylosing spondylitis or in good health (not recorded which).

A few counts support this clonotype. V gene TRBV20-1 combines with J gene TRBJ2-5; tentatively, D is TRBD1 (6 bases). Germline V gene lookup returns CDR1 DFQATT and CDR2 SNEGSKA (reference sequence). Trimming cost V 0 bases and J 3 bases, with 14 bases left between them. CDR3 length equals 15 residues. The CDR3 nucleotides are TGCAGTGCTAGAGATGGGGCGGACAGTGAAGAGACCCAGTACTTC. Translating gives CSARDGADSEETQYF.

In its sample, this clonotype was seen a few times. This rearrangement joins TRBV6-1 to TRBJ2-2; no clear D. The CDR3 sequence is 14 residues long. The V and J ends lost 6 bases and 4 bases respectively, with 12 bases between them. From germline, CDR1 is MNHNS and CDR2 SASEGT. CDR3 sequence reads: CASSGASLTGELFF. CDR3 nucleotides: TGTGCCAGCAGCGGCGCCAGCCTCACCGGGGAGCTGTTTTTT.

In its sample, this clonotype was seen a few times. The chain couples TRBV3-1 to TRBJ2-3; unclear D gene. The V gene's germline CDR1 is LGHDT and CDR2 YNNKEL (reference sequence). The CDR3 has 15 residues. Trimming took off 4 bases at V and 0 bases at J, with 11 bases between the two ends. This CDR3 reads CASSPLGVSTDTQYF. The CDR3 DNA sequence: TGTGCCAGCAGCCCCCTAGGAGTAAGCACAGATACGCAGTATTTT.

This clonotype was found many times. The gene calls are TRBV20-1 and TRBJ1-6; no reliable D call. From germline, CDR1 is DFQATT and CDR2 SNEGSKA (reference sequence). The V gene lost 0 bases and the J gene lost 6 bases, with 9 bases spanning the gap. The CDR3 length is 14 residues. The CDR3 nucleotides are TGCAGTGCTAGAGATAGGGTGTTTAATTCACCCCTCCACTTT. Its protein product is CSARDRVFNSPLHF.

This clonotype was found many times. The chain combines TRBV4-1 with TRBJ2-6; TRBD1 agrees at 8 bases. Germline values: CDR1 MGHRA, CDR2 YSYEKL. CDR3 size: 17 residues. The J segment lost 2 bases and the V segment lost 3 bases, leaving 6 bases of the junction unmatched. The CDR3 nucleotides read TGCGCCAGCAGCCACGCAGGGGGCGCAACTGGGGCCAACGTCCTGACTTTC. Residues: CASSHAGGATGANVLTF.

The rearrangement joins TRBV20-1 to TRBJ2-7; TRBD2 matches at 7 bases. Germline loops: CDR1 DFQATT, CDR2 SNEGSKA (reference sequence). The CDR3 is made up of 14 amino acids. The ends lost 3 bases at V and 2 bases at J; junction bases unmatched: 7. This chain's CDR3 is CSASAGDLPYEQYF. The CDR3 coding sequence is TGCAGTGCTAGTGCGGGGGACCTCCCCTACGAGCAGTACTTC.

In this sample, this clonotype turned up many times. This chain links TRBV20-1 with TRBJ2-5, with TRBD1 matching 11 bases. Germline CDR1 is DFQATT and CDR2 is SNEGSKA (reference sequence). The J segment lost 5 bases and the V segment lost 0 bases, leaving 5 bases of the junction unmatched. The length of the CDR3 is 15 residues. This chain's CDR3 is CSARDGQGATETQYF. The CDR3, as DNA: TGCAGTGCTAGAGATGGACAGGGGGCTACGGAGACCCAGTACTTC.

V and J are TRBV20-1 and TRBJ2-2; 7 bases line up with TRBD1. The germline CDR1 and CDR2 sequences are DFQATT and SNEGSKA (reference sequence). The trim removed 0 bases at V and 4 bases at J, leaving 2 bases unmatched. CDR3 size: 14 residues. This CDR3 reads CSARDWTGTGELFF. In DNA, the CDR3 is TGCAGTGCTAGAGATTGGACAGGCACCGGGGAGCTGTTTTTT.

The chain employs TRBV4-1 and TRBJ2-5; 11 bases are shared with TRBD1. This CDR3 region has 15 residues. Looked up from germline, CDR1 is MGHRA and CDR2 is YSYEKL. With 6 bases clipped from V and 3 bases from J, the junction kept 6 bases outside the gene matches. CDR3 sequence: CASRKVGQGEETQYF. The CDR3 DNA is TGCGCCAGCAGGAAGGTGGGACAGGGGGAAGAGACCCAGTACTTC.

This rearrangement joins TRBV5-1 to TRBJ1-6; 8 bases align to TRBD1. V dropped 1 base and J dropped 7; count of bases not matched to a gene: 4. This CDR3 has 15 residues. Germline lookup yields CDR1 SGHRS and CDR2 YFSETQ. DNA for the CDR3: TGCGCCAGCAGCTTGACGACAGGGGACAATTCACCCCTCCACTTT. This sequence encodes CASSLTTGDNSPLHF.

This clonotype was recorded many times. The chain combines TRBV10-1 with TRBJ2-3; 12 bases are a match to TRBD2. Germline CDR1 WNHNN, CDR2 SYGVQD (reference sequence). The length of the CDR3 is 16 residues. V lost 5 bases and J lost 2; bases outside the gene matches: 5. CDR3 DNA sequence: TGCGCCAGCAGTCGACTAGCGGGGGCCTACACAGATACGCAGTATTTT. This codes for CASSRLAGAYTDTQYF.

The chain employs TRBV3-1 and TRBJ2-1; 7 bases line up with TRBD2. Trimming at V came to 1 base and at J to 4 bases, leaving 4 bases not matched to a gene. CDR1 and CDR2 from the germline V gene are LGHDT and YNNKEL (reference sequence). The CDR3 spans 15 residues. CDR3 amino acids: CASSQGGGGYNEQFF. As DNA, the CDR3 is TGTGCCAGCAGCCAAGGTGGCGGGGGTTACAATGAGCAGTTCTTC.

This clonotype was observed many times. V gene TRBV6-1 combines with J gene TRBJ1-4; tentative D call: TRBD1 (6 bases). Trimming stripped 5 bases from V and 6 bases from J, with 19 bases between. This CDR3 is built from 16 residues. Germline loops: CDR1 MNHNS, CDR2 SASEGT. As DNA, the CDR3 is TGTGCCAGCAGTCCGGGACATGTAACTAATTATGAAAAACTGTTTTTT. This sequence encodes CASSPGHVTNYEKLFF.

The V and J genes are TRBV20-1 and TRBJ2-7, with a weak D call TRBD2 (6 bases). Germline V gives CDR1 DFQATT, CDR2 SNEGSKA (reference sequence). The CDR3 runs 14 residues. The CDR3 sequence is CSAPVVGTGYEQYF. The CDR3 DNA follows: TGCAGCGCACCCGTCGTCGGGACTGGCTACGAGCAGTACTTC.

The rearrangement joins TRBV2 to TRBJ2-7; D perhaps matches TRBD1 (5 bases). Germline V CDR1 and CDR2: SNHLY, FYNNEI. V was pared by 4 bases and J by 4 bases, with 14 bases between. The CDR3 is 14 amino acids. CDR3 bases: TGTGCCAGCAGTGCAATAGGGGCAGGATACGAGCAGTACTTC. It codes for CASSAIGAGYEQYF.

This sequence joins TRBV20-1 and TRBJ1-2, with a possible D match to TRBD1 (6 bases). Germline CDR1 is DFQATT and CDR2 is SNEGSKA (reference sequence). V lost 8 bases and J lost 5, with 18 bases in between. CDR3 length: 13 residues. The CDR3 reads CSPAGGNVYGYTF. The CDR3 nucleotides are TGCAGTCCGGCTGGGGGCAACGTATATGGCTACACCTTC.

This clonotype was counted between two and nine times. This chain connects TRBV29-1 to TRBJ2-1; D is perhaps TRBD2 (6 bases). Germline V lookup: CDR1 SQVTM, CDR2 ANQGSEA. V lost 7 bases to trimming and J lost 10 bases, with 17 bases between them. This CDR3 contains 12 residues. CDR3 sequence reads: CSAREPSGEQFF. The CDR3 bases are TGCAGCGCCCGGGAGCCCTCAGGGGAGCAGTTCTTC.

This clonotype was observed a handful of times. J is TRBJ2-3 and V is TRBV12-3 or TRBV12-4; tentative D call: TRBD2 (6 bases). The CDR3 sequence is 15 residues long. V lost 6 bases and J 3 bases, leaving 16 bases between the germline ends. CDR3 loop: CASSLLASTTDTQYF. The CDR3 region has the DNA TGTGCCAGCAGCCTACTAGCATCCACGACAGATACGCAGTATTTT.

At least ten counts were recorded for this clonotype. The chain uses TRBV7-9 and TRBJ1-2, with 8 bases aligning to TRBD1. The CDR3 totals 14 residues. The V gene end was trimmed by 5 bases and the J gene end by 3 bases; junction bases not matched to a gene: 5. CDR1 is SEHNR and CDR2 is FQNEAQ in the germline V gene (reference sequence). CDR3 bases: TGTGCCAGCAGCATCGGACAGGGCGACTATGGCTACACCTTC. Translation: CASSIGQGDYGYTF.

The chain couples TRBV5-1 to TRBJ2-2, with D hard to call. V shed 4 bases and J shed 6 bases, with 7 bases lying between them. Germline-derived CDR1 and CDR2 are SGHRS and YFSETQ. The CDR3 sequence is 12 residues long. The CDR3 sequence: CASSLRPGELFF. The CDR3 bases are TGCGCCAGCAGCCTCCGACCCGGGGAGCTGTTTTTT.

This clonotype was seen only once. The V call is TRBV3-1, the J call TRBJ2-7, with no clear D. Germline CDR1 LGHDT, CDR2 YNNKEL (reference sequence). The CDR3 spans 13 residues. The ends were cut back, 2 bases at V and 4 bases at J, with 9 bases in the middle. In nucleotides, the CDR3 is TGTGCCAGCAGCCAACCGACGAGTTACGAGCAGTACTTC. Amino acids: CASSQPTSYEQYF.

The CDR3 spells CASSPTGASSYEQYF. The CDR3 DNA reads TGCGCCAGCAGCCCGACAGGGGCTAGCTCCTACGAGCAGTACTTC. The V call is TRBV4-1, the J call TRBJ2-7, with 8 bases aligning to TRBD1. Germline lookup yields CDR1 MGHRA and CDR2 YSYEKL. After removal of 4 bases from V and 0 bases from J, the junction contained 5 bases not matched to a gene. The CDR3 length is 15 residues.